This T cell receptor beta chain emerged from a study of cytomegalovirus exposure and HLA in healthy donors. CDR1 is LGHNA and CDR2 is YNFKEQ in the germline V gene. V gave up 0 bases and J gave up 5 bases, with 11 bases separating them. The CDR3 has 15 residues. Comment on this clone: Its cognate antigen is unknown.

The PCR had 60 Vbeta and 13 Jbeta primers. The table came from immunoSEQ multiplex PCR; TCRdb's copy has only in-frame clones and leaves some out. The sample contains around 45,000 clones, approximately 68% of which appear only once. Overall study results and limits: Sequencing had likely introduced a cluster of highly shared sequence variants as an artifact.

Every donor was a healthy person donating bone marrow. Though probably carrying unrecorded immune exposures, donors were nominally healthy at sampling. The specimen sequenced was PBMCs. This receptor was obtained from a man younger than 45 in good health and CMV-seronegative. The chain uses TRBV4-2 and TRBJ1-5, with D possibly being TRBD1 (6 bases). CDR3 in amino acids: CASSQETGRHQPQHF. In DNA, the CDR3 is TGTGCCAGCAGCCAAGAAACAGGGCGCCATCAGCCCCAGCATTTT.